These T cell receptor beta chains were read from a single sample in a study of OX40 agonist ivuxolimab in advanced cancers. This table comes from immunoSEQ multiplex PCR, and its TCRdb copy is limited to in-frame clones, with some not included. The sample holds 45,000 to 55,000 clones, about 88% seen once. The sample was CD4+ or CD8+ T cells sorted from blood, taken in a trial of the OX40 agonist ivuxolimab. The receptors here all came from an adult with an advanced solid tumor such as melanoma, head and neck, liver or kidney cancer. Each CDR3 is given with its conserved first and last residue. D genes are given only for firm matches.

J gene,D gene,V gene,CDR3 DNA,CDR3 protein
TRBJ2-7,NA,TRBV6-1,TGTGCCAGCACAATGAATCCGGACGAGCAGTACTTC,CASTMNPDEQYF
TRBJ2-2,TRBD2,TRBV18,TGTGCCAGCTCACCACGTACTAGCGGGAGGGCGGCCGGGGAGCTGTTTTTT,CASSPRTSGRAAGELFF
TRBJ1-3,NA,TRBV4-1,TGCGCCAGCAGCCAAGTTCCGGGGGCTTCTGGAAACACCATATATTTT,CASSQVPGASGNTIYF
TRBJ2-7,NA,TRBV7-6,TGTGCCAGCAGCCCGGGGACACTTCCCTTCTCCTACGAGCAGTACTTC,CASSPGTLPFSYEQYF
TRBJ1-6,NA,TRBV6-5,TGTGCCAGCAGTTACGCTGAAGGGTACTATAATTCACCCCTCCACTTT,CASSYAEGYYNSPLHF
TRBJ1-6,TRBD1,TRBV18,TGTGCCAGCTCACCGGAACAGGGGTGGAATTCACCCCTCCACTTT,CASSPEQGWNSPLHF
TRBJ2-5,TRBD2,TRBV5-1,TGCGCCAGCTATGGCGGGGGGGCTGTTGAGACCCAGTACTTC,CASYGGGAVETQYF
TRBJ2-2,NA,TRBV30,TGTGCCTTCCGGACTGGGGGCGGGGAGCTGTTTTTT,CAFRTGGGELFF
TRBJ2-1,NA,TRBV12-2,TGTGCAAGTCGCCAACAACCAAGGAGGGCCGTAAATGAGCAGTTCTTC,CASRQQPRRAVNEQFF
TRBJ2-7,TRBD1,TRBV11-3,TGTGCCAGCAGCTTAGATCGGTGGGGACAGGGGGTCCGGGAGCAGTACTTC,CASSLDRWGQGVREQYF
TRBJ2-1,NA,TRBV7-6,TGTGCCAGCAGCTCACAGCGGGTCAACAATGAGCAGTTCTTC,CASSSQRVNNEQFF
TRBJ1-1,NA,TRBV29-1,TGCAGCGTTGGTGGACAAGTTAGGAACACTGAAGCTTTCTTT,CSVGGQVRNTEAFF
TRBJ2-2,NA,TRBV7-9,TGTGCCAGCAGCGCCGGACAAGATCCGAACACCGGGGAGCTGTTTTTT,CASSAGQDPNTGELFF
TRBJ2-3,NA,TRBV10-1,TGCGCCAGCAAGGGGAGCAGCTCAGATACGCAGTATTTT,CASKGSSSDTQYF
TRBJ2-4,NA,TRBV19,TGTGCCAGTAGCTTGATGGAGGCAAACATTCAGTACTTC,CASSLMEANIQYF
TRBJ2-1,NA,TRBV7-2,TGTGCCAGCAGCTCCTTAAATGAGCAGTTCTTC,CASSSLNEQFF
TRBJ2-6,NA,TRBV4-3,TGCGCCAGCAGCCAAGTTGTGGGGGGGCCGCCCGGGGCCAACGTCCTGACTTTC,CASSQVVGGPPGANVLTF
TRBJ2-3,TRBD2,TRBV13,TGTGCCAGCAGCTTAACGAGGCTAGCGGGAGGGATGAGCACAGATACGCAGTATTTT,CASSLTRLAGGMSTDTQYF
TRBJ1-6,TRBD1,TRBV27,TGTGCCAGCAGGGCCCGGGACAGGTCACCCCTCCACTTT,CASRARDRSPLHF
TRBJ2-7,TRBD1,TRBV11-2,TGTGCCAGCAGCTTAGTATACACACCGGGACAGACCTACGAGCAGTACTTC,CASSLVYTPGQTYEQYF
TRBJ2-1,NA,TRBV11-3,TGTGCCAGCAGCACGGAGAAGGGATCAGAGCAGTTCTTC,CASSTEKGSEQFF
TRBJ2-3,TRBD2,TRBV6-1,TGTGCCAGCAGTGAAGTTACTAGCGGGGTCACAGATACGCAGTATTTT,CASSEVTSGVTDTQYF
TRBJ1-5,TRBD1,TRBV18,TGTGCCAGCTCAACGGGACAGGGGGCGCGGGGACAGCCCCAGCATTTT,CASSTGQGARGQPQHF
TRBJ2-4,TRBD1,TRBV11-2,TGTGCCAGCAGCTCCTTCTATTCGGACAGGGGATTAGCCAAAAACATTCAGTACTTC,CASSSFYSDRGLAKNIQYF
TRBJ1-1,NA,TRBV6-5,TGTGCCAGCAGCCGCAGACAGTCGAACACTGAAGCTTTCTTT,CASSRRQSNTEAFF
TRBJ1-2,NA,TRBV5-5,TGTGCCAGCAGCTTGCTGGGGGGGGGCCAGGGTTTTTATGGCTACACCTTC,CASSLLGGGQGFYGYTF